The next 3 T cell receptor beta chains were all read from a single sample in a study of blood T cell repertoires in COVID-19. Sequencing used immunoSEQ multiplex PCR; TCRdb keeps in-frame clones, though not all of them. The sample yields some 230,000 clones, around 84% seen once. What was sequenced was peripheral blood. The receptors derive from a woman aged 55-70 years who had recovered from COVID-19.

The chain has TRBV7-2 and TRBJ1-5, with D unclear. CDR3 length: 14 amino acids. Germline CDR1 and CDR2: SGHTA and FQGNSA. The ends were cut back, 1 base at V and 7 bases at J, with 11 bases in the middle. The CDR3 region has the DNA TGTGCCAGCAGCTTAGACTCATTAAGACAGCCCCAGCATTTT. Protein product: CASSLDSLRQPQHF. Full variable domain (outside the CDR3, taken from reference TRBV7-2 and TRBJ1-5): GAGVSQSPSNKVTEKGKDVELRCDPISGHTALYWYRQSLGQGLEFLIYFQGNSAPDKSGLPSDRFSAERTGGSVSTLTIQRTQQEDSAVYLCASSLDSLRQPQHFGDGTRLSIL.

This clone is medium-sized within its sample. The V gene is TRBV4-1, the J gene TRBJ2-2; D is unresolved. The CDR3 extends over 11 amino acids. Trimming stripped 3 bases from V and 7 bases from J, with 3 bases between. Germline lookup yields CDR1 MGHRA and CDR2 YSYEKL. The CDR3, as DNA: TGCGCCAGCAGCCAGCGCGGGGAGCTGTTTTTT. Protein sequence: CASSQRGELFF.

This clone was counted only a few times. The V call is TRBV6-6, the J call TRBJ1-1; D not resolved. V was pared by 10 bases and J by 0 bases, with 6 bases between. CDR1 and CDR2 from the germline V gene are MNHNY and SVGAGI (reference sequence). The CDR3 runs to 11 residues. CDR3 sequence (DNA): TGTGCCACTCAGTTGAACACTGAAGCTTTCTTT. Its protein is CATQLNTEAFF.